This is a list of T cell receptor beta chains from one sample in a study of T cell responses to AZD1222 COVID-19 vaccine. Data came from immunoSEQ multiplex PCR; TCRdb stores just in-frame clones and leaves some out. Of approximately 210,000 clones in the sample, about 94% were seen once. Source: peripheral blood, taken 28 days after the second dose of the MenACWY control vaccine. The receptors originated from an adult who received the MenACWY meningococcal vaccine as a control. Each CDR3 is given with its conserved first and last residue. Fields, in order: clone size, V gene, CDR3 length, J gene, D gene, CDR3 DNA, CDR3 protein. The D gene is left open where the match is weak. The size entry is marked missing in some rows and otherwise reads once, few, many or a size class.

size: -
V: TRBV3-1/TRBV3-2
length: 18
J: TRBJ2-6
D: TRBD2
DNA: TGTGCCAGCACCTACATAGCGGGAGTCCCCTCTGGGGCCAACGTCCTGACTTTC
CDR3: CASTYIAGVPSGANVLTF

size: -
V: TRBV30
length: 14
J: TRBJ1-4
D: -
DNA: TGTGCCTGGAGTCCCGGGACAACTAATGAAAAACTGTTTTTT
CDR3: CAWSPGTTNEKLFF

size: -
V: TRBV9
length: 12
J: TRBJ2-2
D: -
DNA: TGTGCCAGCGGGGCTAACACCGGGGAGCTGTTTTTT
CDR3: CASGANTGELFF

size: -
V: TRBV28
length: 13
J: TRBJ1-1
D: TRBD1
DNA: TGTGCCAGCAGTTTGGAACAGGGGGCTGAAGCTTTCTTT
CDR3: CASSLEQGAEAFF

size: -
V: TRBV27
length: 14
J: TRBJ1-6
D: -
DNA: TGTGCCAGCAGTTTGAACAGGGATAATTCACCCCTCCACTTT
CDR3: CASSLNRDNSPLHF

size: -
V: TRBV24-1
length: 12
J: TRBJ2-7
D: -
DNA: TGTGCCACCAGTGATTTGCGCTACGAGCAGTACTTC
CDR3: CATSDLRYEQYF

size: -
V: TRBV19
length: 14
J: TRBJ2-7
D: -
DNA: TGTGCCAGTAGTATACATGGGGGCAATTACGAGCAGTACTTC
CDR3: CASSIHGGNYEQYF

size: -
V: TRBV29-1
length: 12
J: TRBJ1-1
D: -
DNA: TGCAGCGTTGATATGGGAGGCACTGAAGCTTTCTTT
CDR3: CSVDMGGTEAFF

size: few
V: TRBV9
length: 12
J: TRBJ2-2
D: -
DNA: TGTGCCAGCAGCGTAGCAGGCGGGGAGCTGTTTTTT
CDR3: CASSVAGGELFF

size: -
V: TRBV7-2
length: 14
J: TRBJ2-2
D: -
DNA: TGTGCCAGCAGCTTAGATCCGAACACCGGGGAGCTGTTTTTT
CDR3: CASSLDPNTGELFF

size: -
V: TRBV7-9
length: 14
J: TRBJ2-7
D: -
DNA: TGTGCCAGCAGCTTAGGAGGCAGGGCATCCGAGCAGTACTTC
CDR3: CASSLGGRASEQYF

size: once
V: TRBV19
length: 16
J: TRBJ1-1
D: TRBD1
DNA: TGTGCCAGTAGTAGTCGACAGGGAGCCAGGGGAACTGAAGCTTTCTTT
CDR3: CASSSRQGARGTEAFF

size: once
V: TRBV19
length: 12
J: TRBJ1-6
D: -
DNA: TGTGCCAGTAGCGAGTCTGGTTCACCCCTCCACTTT
CDR3: CASSESGSPLHF

size: -
V: TRBV7-6
length: 12
J: TRBJ2-5
D: -
DNA: TGTGCCAGCAGCTTGGTGGGAGAGACCCAGTACTTC
CDR3: CASSLVGETQYF

size: -
V: TRBV6-4
length: 14
J: TRBJ2-2
D: -
DNA: TGTGCCAGCAGGACGGACTTCACGGCCGGGGAGCTGTTTTTT
CDR3: CASRTDFTAGELFF

size: -
V: TRBV19
length: 14
J: TRBJ2-2
D: -
DNA: TGTGCCAGTACCGAGGTTATCAACACCGGGGAGCTGTTTTTT
CDR3: CASTEVINTGELFF

size: -
V: TRBV11-2
length: 18
J: TRBJ2-7
D: -
DNA: TGTGCCAGCACCACCACAGGGGGACAGCTAGCGGGAAACTACGAGCAGTACTTC
CDR3: CASTTTGGQLAGNYEQYF

size: -
V: TRBV27
length: 14
J: TRBJ1-5
D: -
DNA: TGTGCCAGCAGCTACGGGGCTGCTGGCCAGCCCCAGCATTTT
CDR3: CASSYGAAGQPQHF

size: -
V: TRBV29-1
length: 14
J: TRBJ1-1
D: -
DNA: TGCAGCGGCGTACCCGTCAGGGTTGACACTGAAGCTTTCTTT
CDR3: CSGVPVRVDTEAFF

size: once
V: TRBV6-5
length: 13
J: TRBJ2-7
D: TRBD2
DNA: TGTGCCAGCAGTCTAGCGGGGACAAACGAGCAGTACTTC
CDR3: CASSLAGTNEQYF

size: -
V: TRBV13
length: 13
J: TRBJ1-1
D: -
DNA: TGTGCCAGCAGCCTCCCCTTTCGACAGAAAGCTTTCTTT
CDR3: CASSLPFRQKAFF

size: few
V: TRBV5-1
length: 15
J: TRBJ2-7
D: -
DNA: TGCGCCAGCAGCTTGCTGGGGGGCGCGGGGGTCGAGCAGTACTTC
CDR3: CASSLLGGAGVEQYF

size: -
V: TRBV5-5
length: 16
J: TRBJ2-3
D: TRBD2
DNA: TGTGCCAGCAGCTACCTAGCGGGGGGAAGCACAGATACGCAGTATTTT
CDR3: CASSYLAGGSTDTQYF

size: -
V: TRBV19
length: 13
J: TRBJ1-3
D: -
DNA: TGTGCCAGTAGTATAAGTGAGGGCGGCACCATATATTTT
CDR3: CASSISEGGTIYF

size: -
V: TRBV15
length: 16
J: TRBJ1-5
D: -
DNA: TGTGCCACCAGCAGCAGCCGAGACAATAGCAATCAGCCCCAGCATTTT
CDR3: CATSSSRDNSNQPQHF

size: -
V: TRBV6-2/TRBV6-3
length: 15
J: TRBJ1-3
D: -
DNA: TGTGCCAGCAGCCGTCTCGCCGGTTCTGGAAACACCATATATTTT
CDR3: CASSRLAGSGNTIYF

size: -
V: TRBV10-3
length: 15
J: TRBJ2-7
D: -
DNA: TGTGCCATCAGTGAGTCCGGGGCACGCTCCTACGAGCAGTACTTC
CDR3: CAISESGARSYEQYF

size: -
V: TRBV27
length: 19
J: TRBJ2-5
D: -
DNA: TGTGCCAGCAGTCCGCCCCCGGGGATGTCGCGCCCTCCCCGGGAGACCCAGTACTTC
CDR3: CASSPPPGMSRPPRETQYF

size: -
V: TRBV19
length: 16
J: TRBJ1-2
D: TRBD1
DNA: TGTGCCAGTAGCTCGACCCCAGGGGGAGCTAACTATGGCTACACCTTC
CDR3: CASSSTPGGANYGYTF

size: -
V: TRBV6-5
length: 15
J: TRBJ1-4
D: TRBD1
DNA: TGTGCCAGCAGTCAATACAGGGGACGGGCTGAAAAACTGTTTTTT
CDR3: CASSQYRGRAEKLFF

size: once
V: TRBV19
length: 17
J: TRBJ2-5
D: TRBD1
DNA: TGTGCCAGTAGTATAGCTTCCTCCGGGACAGGGCAAGAGACCCAGTACTTC
CDR3: CASSIASSGTGQETQYF

size: once
V: TRBV23-1
length: 16
J: TRBJ1-2
D: -
DNA: TGCGCCAGCAGTCAATCCTGGCCCAGGGGTGATTATGGCTACACCTTC
CDR3: CASSQSWPRGDYGYTF

size: -
V: TRBV7-8
length: 17
J: TRBJ2-3
D: TRBD2
DNA: TGTGCCAGCAGCCAGACGGTGGCGGGAGGGCCCCCAGATACGCAGTATTTT
CDR3: CASSQTVAGGPPDTQYF

size: -
V: TRBV28
length: 13
J: TRBJ1-2
D: -
DNA: TGTGCCAGCAGTTTAGGGCAGTACCATGGCTACACCTTC
CDR3: CASSLGQYHGYTF

size: -
V: TRBV30
length: 13
J: TRBJ2-2
D: -
DNA: TGTGCCTGGGCAAACGCGAACACCGGGGAGCTGTTTTTT
CDR3: CAWANANTGELFF

size: once
V: TRBV6-4
length: 15
J: TRBJ2-3
D: TRBD2
DNA: TGTGCCAGCAGTGAAACGGGAGGGTCCGCAGATACGCAGTATTTT
CDR3: CASSETGGSADTQYF

size: few
V: TRBV5-6
length: 13
J: TRBJ1-1
D: TRBD1
DNA: TGTGCCAGCAGCTCGACAGGGGTTTCTGAAGCTTTCTTT
CDR3: CASSSTGVSEAFF

size: -
V: TRBV6-5
length: 14
J: TRBJ2-2
D: TRBD1
DNA: TGTGCCAGCCCCGGCAGGGGGCAGCACGGGGAGCTGTTTTTT
CDR3: CASPGRGQHGELFF

size: once
V: TRBV6-5
length: 16
J: TRBJ1-1
D: -
DNA: TGTGCCAGCAGTTACTCGATGAGCCTCATGAACACTGAAGCTTTCTTT
CDR3: CASSYSMSLMNTEAFF

size: -
V: TRBV4-3
length: 16
J: TRBJ2-1
D: -
DNA: TGCGCCAGCAGCCAAGACCTTCTCATACCCACCAATGAGCAGTTCTTC
CDR3: CASSQDLLIPTNEQFF

size: -
V: TRBV30
length: 13
J: TRBJ1-5
D: -
DNA: TGTGCCTGGAGCGCGGAAAACAATCAGCCCCAGCATTTT
CDR3: CAWSAENNQPQHF

size: -
V: TRBV7-8
length: 12
J: TRBJ2-3
D: -
DNA: TGTGCCAGCAGCCCTCCGGGAGATACGCAGTATTTT
CDR3: CASSPPGDTQYF

size: -
V: TRBV19
length: 15
J: TRBJ1-5
D: -
DNA: TGTGCCAGTAGGCAGGGTTTTGATAGCAATCAGCCCCAGCATTTT
CDR3: CASRQGFDSNQPQHF

size: -
V: TRBV6-5
length: 13
J: TRBJ2-2
D: -
DNA: TGTGCCAGCAGTTCCAGGGGTACCGGGGAGCTGTTTTTT
CDR3: CASSSRGTGELFF

size: once
V: TRBV6-2/TRBV6-3
length: 13
J: TRBJ2-3
D: TRBD2
DNA: TGTGCCAGCAGTCTGGGACTAGCCAATACGCAGTATTTT
CDR3: CASSLGLANTQYF